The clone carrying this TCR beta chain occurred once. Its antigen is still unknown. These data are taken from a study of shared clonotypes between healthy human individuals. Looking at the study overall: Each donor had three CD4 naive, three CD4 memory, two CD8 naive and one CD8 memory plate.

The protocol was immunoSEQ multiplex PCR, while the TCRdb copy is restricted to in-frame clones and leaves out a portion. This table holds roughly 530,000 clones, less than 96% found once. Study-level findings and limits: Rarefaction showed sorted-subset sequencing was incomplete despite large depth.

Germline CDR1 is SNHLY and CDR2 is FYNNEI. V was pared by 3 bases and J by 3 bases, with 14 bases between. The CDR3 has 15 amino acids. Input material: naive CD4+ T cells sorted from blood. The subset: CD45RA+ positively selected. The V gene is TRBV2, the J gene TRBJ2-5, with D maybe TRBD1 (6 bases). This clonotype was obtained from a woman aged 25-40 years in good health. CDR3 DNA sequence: TGTGCCAGCAGTGACTTGGGACAACCGGAAGAGACCCAGTACTTC. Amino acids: CASSDLGQPEETQYF.